This T cell receptor beta chain was documented in a study of cytomegalovirus exposure and HLA in healthy donors. The overall study: Researchers previously reported finding just under 120 million unique TCR beta sequences from 170 million or so T cells.

As regards this clone: As yet, its antigen is unknown.

Vbeta (60) and Jbeta (13) primers were used in the PCR. Profiling relied on immunoSEQ multiplex PCR, and the TCRdb table lists in-frame clones only, not all of them. This sample has about 120,000 clones, with just over 75% found just once. The study, taken as a whole, reports: Among immune exposure information, only CMV serostatus was available.

With V trimmed by 3 bases and J by 4 bases, 10 bases remained unmatched. The CDR3 runs to 16 residues. Germline CDR1 and CDR2: WSHSY and SAAADI. Healthy bone marrow donors formed the donor group. The source of this sequence is a man between 25 and 39 years old in good health and CMV-seropositive. The sequencing sample was made of PBMCs. The chain recombines TRBV10-2 with TRBJ1-2; TRBD1 matches 8 bases. CDR3 loop: CASSELQGVVGYGYTF. In nucleotides, the CDR3 is TGCGCCAGCAGTGAATTACAGGGGGTTGTCGGCTATGGCTACACCTTC.